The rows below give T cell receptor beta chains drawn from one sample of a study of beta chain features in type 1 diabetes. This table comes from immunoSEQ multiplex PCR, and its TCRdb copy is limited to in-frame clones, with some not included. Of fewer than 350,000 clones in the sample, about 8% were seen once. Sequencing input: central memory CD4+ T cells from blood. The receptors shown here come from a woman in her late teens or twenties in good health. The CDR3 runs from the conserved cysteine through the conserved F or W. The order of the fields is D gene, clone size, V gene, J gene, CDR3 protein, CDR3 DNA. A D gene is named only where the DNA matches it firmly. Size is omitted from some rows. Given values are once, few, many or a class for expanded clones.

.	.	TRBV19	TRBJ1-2	CASSIDPKGSNYGYTF	TGTGCCAGTAGTATAGATCCTAAGGGAAGTAACTATGGCTACACCTTC
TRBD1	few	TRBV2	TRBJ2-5	CASSARQGQETQYF	TGTGCCAGCAGCGCCAGACAGGGGCAAGAGACCCAGTACTTC
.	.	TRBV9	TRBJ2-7	CASSVGVSGREEQYF	TGTGCCAGCAGCGTAGGTGTCAGCGGCCGGGAGGAGCAGTACTTC
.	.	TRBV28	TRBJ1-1	CAGKDLNTEAFF	TGTGCCGGAAAGGATCTGAACACTGAAGCTTTCTTT
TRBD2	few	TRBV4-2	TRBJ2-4	CASSQDRGGAAKNIQYF	TGTGCCAGCAGCCAAGATCGCGGGGGGGCCGCCAAAAACATTCAGTACTTC
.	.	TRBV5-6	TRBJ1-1	CASSLERGLRAAEAFF	TGTGCCAGCAGCTTGGAGAGAGGGCTTCGAGCGGCTGAAGCTTTCTTT
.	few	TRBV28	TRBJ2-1	CASSLSNEGQFF	TGTGCCAGCAGTTTATCCAACGAAGGGCAGTTCTTC
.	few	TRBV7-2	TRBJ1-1	CASSLGIYTEAFF	TGTGCCAGCAGCTTAGGCATTTACACTGAAGCTTTCTTT
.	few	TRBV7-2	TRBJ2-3	CASSSRLGRDTQYF	TGTGCCAGCAGCTCTAGACTCGGCAGAGATACGCAGTATTTT
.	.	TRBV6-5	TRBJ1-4	CASSYSYGNEKLFF	TGTGCCAGCAGTTACTCGTATGGTAATGAAAAACTGTTTTTT
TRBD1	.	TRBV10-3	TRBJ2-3	CAISELGQGTFDTQYF	TGTGCCATCAGTGAGTTGGGACAGGGGACTTTCGACACGCAGTATTTT
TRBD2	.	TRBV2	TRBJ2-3	CASSSPAGTSGGAKWNTQYF	TGTGCCAGCAGTTCCCCCGCCGGGACTAGCGGGGGGGCAAAGTGGAATACGCAGTATTTT
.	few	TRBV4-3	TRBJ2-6	CASGLQGRSGANVLTF	TGCGCCAGCGGACTACAGGGTCGCTCTGGGGCCAACGTCCTGACTTTC
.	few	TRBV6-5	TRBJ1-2	CASTEAGDDGYTF	TGTGCCAGCACCGAAGCAGGGGATGATGGCTACACCTTC
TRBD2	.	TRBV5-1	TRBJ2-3	CASSAPSGADTDTQYF	TGCGCCAGCAGCGCACCTAGCGGGGCTGACACAGATACGCAGTATTTT
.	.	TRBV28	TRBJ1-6	CASLAGGLNNSPLHF	TGTGCCAGCTTGGCTGGGGGCTTAAATAATTCACCCCTCCACTTT
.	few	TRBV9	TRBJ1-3	CASRADDYRNTIYF	TGTGCCAGCAGAGCAGACGATTACAGAAACACCATATATTTT
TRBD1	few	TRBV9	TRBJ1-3	CASSAGTAGNTIYF	TGTGCCAGCAGCGCCGGGACAGCTGGAAACACCATATATTTT
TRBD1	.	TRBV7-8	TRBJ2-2	CASSLGRQGNTGELFF	TGTGCCAGCAGCTTAGGTCGACAGGGGAACACCGGGGAGCTGTTTTTT
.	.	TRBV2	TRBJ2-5	CAGKYQETQYF	TGTGCCGGCAAGTACCAAGAGACCCAGTACTTC
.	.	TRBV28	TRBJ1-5	CASLRQGNQPQHF	TGTGCCAGCCTCCGGCAGGGGAATCAGCCCCAGCATTTT
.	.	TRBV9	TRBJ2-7	CASSVGASTYEQYF	TGTGCCAGCAGCGTAGGGGCCAGTACCTACGAGCAGTACTTC
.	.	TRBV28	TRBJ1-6	CASNSPTVGNSPLHF	TGTGCCAGCAATTCCCCGACAGTTGGGAATTCACCCCTCCACTTT
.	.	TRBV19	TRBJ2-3	CASSIESGTDTQYF	TGTGCCAGTAGTATAGAGTCGGGCACAGATACGCAGTATTTT